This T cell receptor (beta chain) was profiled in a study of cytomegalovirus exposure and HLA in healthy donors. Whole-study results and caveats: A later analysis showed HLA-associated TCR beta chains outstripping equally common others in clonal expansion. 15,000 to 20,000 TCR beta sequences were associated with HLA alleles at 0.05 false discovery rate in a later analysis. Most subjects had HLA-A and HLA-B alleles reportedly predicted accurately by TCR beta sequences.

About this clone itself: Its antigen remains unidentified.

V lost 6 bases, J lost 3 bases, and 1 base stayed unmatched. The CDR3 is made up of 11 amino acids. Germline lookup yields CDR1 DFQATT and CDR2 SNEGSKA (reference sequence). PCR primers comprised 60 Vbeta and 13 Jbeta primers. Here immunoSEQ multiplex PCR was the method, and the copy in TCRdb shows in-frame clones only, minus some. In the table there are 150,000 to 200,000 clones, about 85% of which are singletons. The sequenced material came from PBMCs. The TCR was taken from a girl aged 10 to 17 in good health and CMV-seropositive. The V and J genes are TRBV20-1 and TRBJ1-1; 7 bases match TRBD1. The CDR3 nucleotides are TGCAGTGCAGACAGGGACACTGAAGCTTTCTTT. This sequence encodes CSADRDTEAFF.